Presented here are 20 T cell receptor beta chains from one specimen sequenced in a study of CD8+ T cells in alopecia areata. Extraction and reverse transcription of RNA yielded cDNA as the sequencing template. Assay used: immunoSEQ multiplex PCR; TCRdb lists only in-frame clones, some missing. This sample has about 110,000 clones, each found more than once. Specimen: lesional skin. These receptors all stem from a C3H/HeJ mouse with alopecia areata. MHC haplotype here: H2-k.

This clone was observed a handful of times. The germline and genes are mouse ones. The read ends 4 residues early relative to the CDR3; the germline J gene fills the gap. The chain carries TRBV13-3 and TRBJ1-4; tentatively, D is TRBD1 (5 bases). The CDR3 covers 15 residues. The germline CDR1 and CDR2 sequences are NNHDY and SYVADS. The V gene lost 3 bases and the J gene lost 5 bases, with 14 bases spanning the gap. The DNA read from the CDR3 is TGTGCCAGCAGTGTCTTGGGGGAATCAAACGAA. Its translation: CASSVLGESNE. The entire CDR3 protein is CASSVLGESNERLFF.

This clone was found a few times. Genes and germline are mouse. The sequenced fragment ends 4 residues before the CDR3 boundary, so the rest is inferred from the germline J gene. This chain links TRBV1 with TRBJ1-4; 10 nucleotides agree with TRBD1. The V gene's germline CDR1 is NSQYPW and CDR2 LRSPGD (reference sequence). The CDR3 loop spans 17 amino acids. The junction had 5 bases not matched to a gene; V was cut back by 0 bases and J by 4 bases. The CDR3 sequence is CTCSADSGTGDNERLFF. Partial CDR3 DNA: TGCACCTGCAGTGCAGATTCGGGGACAGGGGACAACGAA.

As to this clone: Gene names denote mouse genes. Coverage ceases 4 residues before the CDR3 finishes, and the germline J gene fills in the end. The chain uses TRBV5 and TRBJ2-7, with TRBD2 matching over 11 bases. This CDR3 has 16 amino acids. J gave up 0 bases and V 1 base, and 2 bases lay outside the gene matches. Germline CDR1 is LGHNA and CDR2 is YNLKQL (reference sequence). The CDR3 bases that were read are TGTGCCAGCAGCCAAGGGGGACTGGGGGTCTCCTAT. Its protein product is CASSQGGLGVSY. The full CDR3 reads CASSQGGLGVSYEQYF.

This clone was seen a few times. The germline and genes are mouse ones. The read stops 4 residues short of the end of the CDR3; the missing end is completed from the germline J gene. This rearrangement joins TRBV16 to TRBJ1-1, with no clear D. CDR1 and CDR2 from the germline V gene are SGHSA and FRNQAP. Trimming took 3 bases from V and 0 from J, leaving 5 bases between them. The CDR3 contains 13 residues. The CDR3 DNA, read in part, is TGTGCAAGCAGCTTCACAGCAAACACA. This gives the protein CASSFTANT. The complete CDR3 protein is CASSFTANTEVFF.

At least ten counts were recorded for this clone. Any gene name here is a mouse gene name. Read data end 4 residues before the CDR3 end; the end is taken from the germline J gene. The V and J genes are TRBV13-3 and TRBJ2-7, with D possibly being TRBD1 (6 bases). V shed 2 bases and J shed 3 bases, with 9 bases lying between them. Germline V CDR1 and CDR2: NNHDY, SYVADS. The CDR3 totals 13 residues. The CDR3 loop is CASSEQGDYEQYF. The part of the CDR3 DNA that was read is TGTGCCAGCAGTGAACAGGGAGACTAT.

Concerning this clone itself: Gene names refer to mouse genes. The CDR3 end lies 4 residues beyond the end of the read and is filled in from the germline J gene. The chain employs TRBV19 and TRBJ2-5; possibly TRBD1 for D (5 bases). Germline V gene sequence: CDR1 FNHDT, CDR2 SITEND (reference sequence). Trimming took 4 bases from V and 1 from J, leaving 13 bases between them. The CDR3 length is 15 residues. CDR3 loop: CASSPLRRDQDTQYF. The CDR3 bases that were read are TGTGCCAGCAGTCCCCTCCGCAGGGACCAAGAC.

As regards this clone: The germline and genes are mouse ones. With the read ending 4 residues before the CDR3 end, the germline J gene is used to fill in that end. This chain connects TRBV13-1 to TRBJ1-2; 7 bases agree with TRBD1. This CDR3 region has 16 residues. The germline V gene encodes CDR1 NSHNY and CDR2 SYGAGN. Unmatched junction bases numbered 6, after V lost 0 bases and J lost 1 base. The CDR3 DNA, read in part, is TGTGCCAGCAGTGATGGGGGCCAGGGGGGAAACTCC. This sequence encodes CASSDGGQGGNS. The full CDR3 sequence reads CASSDGGQGGNSDYTF.

This clone came up a few times. Gene names follow the mouse nomenclature. The read ends 4 residues before the CDR3 terminus; that terminus is restored from the germline J gene. V gene TRBV1 combines with J gene TRBJ1-4; D unresolved. Trimming removed 0 bases from V and 4 bases from J, with 9 bases in between. The CDR3 spans 15 residues. Germline-derived CDR1 and CDR2 are NSQYPW and LRSPGD (reference sequence). The CDR3 region is CTCSADLGINERLFF. The covered CDR3 bases are TGCACCTGCAGTGCAGATCTGGGCATCAACGAA.

This clone was seen only a few times. The listed genes are named as in mouse. The read ends 4 residues early relative to the CDR3; the germline J gene fills the gap. The chain joins TRBV1 to TRBJ1-1; a weak D match, TRBD1 (5 bases). V was shortened by 3 bases and J by 3 bases, with 8 bases between the two germline ends. The CDR3 extends over 13 amino acids. Germline V lookup: CDR1 NSQYPW, CDR2 LRSPGD (reference sequence). The CDR3 sequence: CTCSAPRDTEVFF. Partial CDR3 DNA: TGCACCTGCAGTGCCCCCAGGGACACA.

The table lists this clone with many counts. All gene names here are mouse names. The read terminates 4 residues before the CDR3 end, so the remaining end is supplied by the germline J gene. This chain connects TRBV13-3 to TRBJ2-5; possible D gene TRBD1, 6 bases. Germline loops: CDR1 NNHDY, CDR2 SYVADS. The CDR3 has 14 residues. CDR3 DNA, as far as it was read: TGTGCCAGCAGTGATGCCAGGGGAAAAGAC. Translated, it gives CASSDARGKD. The entire CDR3 is CASSDARGKDTQYF.

This clone turned up a few times. Mouse gene names and germline throughout. With the read ending 4 residues before the CDR3 end, the germline J gene is used to fill in that end. This chain connects TRBV13-1 to TRBJ1-4, with 7 positions matching TRBD1. The ends lost 4 bases at V and 4 bases at J; junction bases unmatched: 4. Per germline, CDR1 NSHNY and CDR2 SYGAGN. The CDR3 runs 14 residues. The covered CDR3 bases are TGTGCCAGCAGTATTGGGACAGTCAACGAA. Translated, it gives CASSIGTVNE. In full, the CDR3 is CASSIGTVNERLFF.

In regard to this clone: Germline and genes: mouse. The read finishes 4 residues shy of the CDR3 end, and the germline J gene is used to complete it. The genes are TRBV1 and TRBJ2-1; 10 nucleotides agree with TRBD2. CDR1 and CDR2 (germline): NSQYPW, LRSPGD (reference sequence). The CDR3 consists of 16 residues. V was clipped by 2 bases and J by 6 bases; unmatched bases: 7. CDR3 DNA, as far as it was read: TGCACCTGCAGTGCATTCTGGGGGGGCGTGGGTGCT. This codes for CTCSAFWGGVGA. The entire CDR3 is CTCSAFWGGVGAEQFF.

On this clone itself: Germline and genes here are mouse. Partial CDR3 DNA: TGTGCCAGCCAGGGGGACTCCTAT. It specifies CASQGDSY. The CDR3 in full is CASQGDSYEQYF. The chain employs TRBV13-1 and TRBJ2-7; 7 positions match TRBD1. The read terminates 4 residues ahead of where the CDR3 ends, so the germline J gene completes it. The CDR3 has 12 residues. Per the germline V gene, CDR1 is NSHNY and CDR2 is SYGAGN. Trimming at V came to 7 bases and at J to 0 bases, leaving 1 base not matched to a gene.

In the case of this clone: Germline and genes here are mouse. The read terminates 4 residues ahead of where the CDR3 ends, so the germline J gene completes it. The rearrangement links TRBV13-2 to TRBJ2-7; 9 bases are shared with TRBD2. J lost 3 bases, V lost 2 bases, and 6 bases had no gene match. CDR1 is NNHNN and CDR2 is SYGAGS in the germline V gene (reference sequence). The CDR3 loop spans 15 amino acids. The CDR3 bases that were read are TGTGCCAGCGGTGAGTCTGGGGGGGTCCTCTAT. Encoded protein: CASGESGGVLY. Given in full, the CDR3 is CASGESGGVLYEQYF.

Note on this clone: Gene names and germline refer to mouse. The read ends 4 residues shy of where the CDR3 ends; the end is completed using the germline J gene. The gene calls are TRBV1 and TRBJ2-1, with 9 bases lining up with TRBD1. Germline values: CDR1 NSQYPW, CDR2 LRSPGD (reference sequence). The CDR3 totals 15 residues. V lost 5 bases to trimming and J lost 5 bases; unmatched junction nucleotides: 7. Partial CDR3 DNA: TGCACCTGCAGTCTCCGGACAGGGGAAGATGCT. This gives the protein CTCSLRTGEDA. The CDR3 in its entirety is CTCSLRTGEDAEQFF.

This clone has just a few counts. The genes are named according to mouse. Sequencing ends 4 residues short of the CDR3 end; the germline J gene provides the rest. The chain combines TRBV13-3 with TRBJ2-5, with 8 bases fitting TRBD2. The V and J ends lost 5 bases and 0 bases, in that order; junction bases with no gene match: 5. The V gene's germline CDR1 is NNHDY and CDR2 SYVADS. This CDR3 comprises 15 residues. CDR3 region: CASRGLEVNQDTQYF. The DNA read from the CDR3 is TGTGCCAGCAGGGGACTGGAAGTTAACCAAGAC.

This clone was seen more than once but under ten times. The protein recorded in TCRdb does not match the translated DNA at residue 11; the protein presented here comes from translating the DNA. The germline and genes are mouse ones. With the read ending 3 residues before the CDR3 end, the germline J gene is used to fill in that end. The rearrangement links TRBV1 to TRBJ1-6; TRBD1 might be the D (5 bases). TRBJ1-6 is an ORF, with its function uncertain. CDR3 length equals 14 residues. The ends were cut back, 0 bases at V and 11 bases at J, with 11 bases in the middle. Germline V CDR1 and CDR2: NSQYPW, LRSPGD (reference sequence). The sequenced CDR3 bases are TGCACCTGCAGTGCAGAGCCAGGGCGTCCGCCC. Residues: CTCSAEPGRPP. The entire CDR3 reads CTCSAEPGRPPLYF.

This clone was seen a few times. Each gene name is a mouse one. The CDR3 end falls 4 residues outside the read, so it is completed with the germline J gene. The rearrangement joins TRBV13-3 to TRBJ2-2; 8 bases fit TRBD1. Germline CDR1 NNHDY, CDR2 SYVADS. This CDR3 has 16 amino acids. After removal of 0 bases from V and 4 bases from J, the junction contained 5 bases not matched to a gene. The sequenced part of the CDR3 DNA is TGTGCCAGCAGTGATGCACAGGACAGGGTCACCGGG. Translating it yields CASSDAQDRVTG. The entire CDR3 is CASSDAQDRVTGQLYF.

A note on this clone: Each gene name is a mouse one. The missing CDR3 end, 4 residues past where the read stops, is filled in from the germline J gene. The rearrangement links TRBV13-3 to TRBJ2-1; D might be TRBD1 (5 bases). Germline V lookup: CDR1 NNHDY, CDR2 SYVADS. V dropped 0 bases and J dropped 4 bases, with 11 bases sitting between them. This CDR3 has 15 residues. The CDR3 here is CASSDAEDKYAEQFF. The part of the CDR3 DNA that was read is TGTGCCAGCAGTGATGCAGAGGACAAATATGCT.

This clone was seen many times. Germline and genes here are mouse. The read halts 4 residues ahead of the CDR3 end, with the missing end drawn from the germline J gene. The rearrangement uses TRBV1 and TRBJ2-7, with 9 bases matching TRBD2. The CDR3 loop spans 16 amino acids. V lost 3 bases, J lost 0 bases, and 6 bases stayed unmatched. Germline V lookup: CDR1 NSQYPW, CDR2 LRSPGD (reference sequence). CDR3 sequence reads: CTCSAGMGGRSYEQYF. The part of the CDR3 DNA that was read is TGCACCTGCAGTGCGGGCATGGGGGGGCGCTCCTAT.